This entry features one T cell receptor beta chain sequence. Its antigen is as yet unknown. Through a sample-barcoded 5' primer and a J-beta primer mix, a second PCR was run for roughly 7 to 12 cycles. MiXCR, applied by TCRdb to the 5' RACE reads, yields one record per CDR3 protein. The sample shows roughly 800,000 distinct CDR3 sequences, under 30% of them seen only once. Total RNA extraction produced at least 6 micrograms (per sample) for the study. This entry belongs to a study of blood T cells in healthy people across ages. Study-wide results and caveats: The study found TCR beta diversity correlated strongly with naive T cell percentage.

The CDR3 totals 15 residues. The V end lost 4 bases, the J end lost 2 bases, and 14 bases lay between the germline ends. Germline values: CDR1 MNHEY, CDR2 SMNVEV (reference sequence). The same data also went into a second study, on T cells of mothers and their children.

This sequence joins TRBV27 and TRBJ2-5, with a possible D match to TRBD2 (6 bases). The clonotype was recovered from a boy under 18 in good health. The specimen was blood. The CDR3 spells CASSSVVRGQETQYF. Here the CDR3 DNA reads TGTGCCAGCAGTTCGGTAGTGCGGGGTCAAGAGACCCAGTACTTC.